This T cell receptor (beta chain) was found in a study of cytomegalovirus exposure and HLA in healthy donors. The V end was cut by 5 bases, the J end by 4 bases, with 16 bases between. There are 15 residues in the CDR3. The V gene's germline CDR1 is SGHTA and CDR2 FQGTGA. 13 Jbeta primers and 60 Vbeta primers were used for the PCR. The table came from immunoSEQ multiplex PCR; TCRdb's copy has only in-frame clones and leaves some out. The sample features more than 55,000 clones, with approximately 5.3% in its top ten. The gene calls are TRBV7-3 and TRBJ2-3; possible D gene TRBD1, 5 bases. This sequence originates from a woman aged 40 to 50 in good health and CMV-seropositive. Sequencing input: PBMCs. CDR3 amino acids: CASSPQGSGADTQYF. The CDR3, as DNA: TGTGCCAGCAGCCCTCAGGGAAGTGGCGCAGATACGCAGTATTTT.